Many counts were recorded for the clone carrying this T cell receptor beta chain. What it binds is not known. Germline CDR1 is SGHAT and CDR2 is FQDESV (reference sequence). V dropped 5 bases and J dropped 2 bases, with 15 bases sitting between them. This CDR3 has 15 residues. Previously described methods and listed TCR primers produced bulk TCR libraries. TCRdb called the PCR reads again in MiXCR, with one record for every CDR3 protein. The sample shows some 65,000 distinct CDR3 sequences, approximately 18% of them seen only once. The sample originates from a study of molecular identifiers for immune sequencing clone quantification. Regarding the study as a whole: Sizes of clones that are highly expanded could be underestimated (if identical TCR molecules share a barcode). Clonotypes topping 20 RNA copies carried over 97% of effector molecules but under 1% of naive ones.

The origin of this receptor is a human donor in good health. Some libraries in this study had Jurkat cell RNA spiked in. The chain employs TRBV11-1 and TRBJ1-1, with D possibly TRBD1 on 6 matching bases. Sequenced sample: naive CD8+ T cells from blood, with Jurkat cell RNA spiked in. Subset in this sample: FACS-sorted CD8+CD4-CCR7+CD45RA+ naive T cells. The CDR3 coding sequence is TGTGCCAGCAGCCATTGGACAGAAGCAAACACTGAAGCTTTCTTT. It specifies CASSHWTEANTEAFF.